This T cell receptor beta chain derives from a study of CD8 T cells in Susac syndrome. Findings and limits, study-wide: Acknowledgment was made by the study that its TCR sequencing and HLA analysis involved a relatively small number of individuals.

An input of roughly 0.5 to 1 ug of RNA was subjected to reverse transcription using random hexamers. TCRdb ran MiXCR on the immunoSEQ multiplex PCR reads and lists one entry per CDR3 protein. The table has more than 75,000 distinct CDR3 sequences, roughly 93% seen once. In the case of this clonotype: Its antigen is not identified.

V lost 6 bases and J lost 12; bases outside the gene matches: 7. CDR3 length equals 13 residues. Germline V CDR1 and CDR2: MNHEY, SMNVEV (reference sequence). V usage is TRBV27 and J usage is TRBJ1-6, with 8 bases identical to TRBD1. The sequenced sample was CD8+ T cells from PBMCs. The TCR comes from a human donor in good health. This chain's CDR3 is CASSPGTGGPLHF. CDR3 nucleotides: TGTGCCAGCAGCCCCGGGACAGGTGGACCCCTCCACTTT.